The entry that follows covers one TCR beta chain sequence. This may stem from a read error, because a much larger clone lies one nucleotide away. These data originate in a study of T cell repertoires in cytomegalovirus infection. Trimming took 0 bases from V and 5 from J, leaving 4 bases between them. The CDR3 runs to 11 residues. The germline CDR1 and CDR2 sequences are DFQATT and SNEGSKA (reference sequence). TCRdb re-analysed the reads in MiXCR, keeping a single row per CDR3 protein. The top ten clones hold about a tenth of a sample with 100,000 to 150,000 distinct CDR3 sequences, 7% to 9.5% of them seen once.

V gene TRBV20-1 combines with J gene TRBJ2-5; D remains unclear. This receptor was identified in a human donor in good health (CMV status not recorded). Some clones in this sample may be carry-over from other donors' samples. The sequenced material came from PBMCs. DNA of the CDR3: TGCAGTGCTAGAGATCTCGAGACCCAGTACTTC. Translation: CSARDLETQYF.